The rows below give T cell receptor beta chains drawn from one sample of a study of shared clonotypes between healthy human individuals. The method was immunoSEQ multiplex PCR; TCRdb's version includes in-frame clones alone and lacks a portion of them. The data hold approximately 2,000,000 clones, with 85% to 95% observed a single time. Sequenced material: naive CD4+ T cells from PBMCs. Source of these receptors: a man aged 18 to 30 in good health. Some clones in this sample may be carry-over from other donors' samples. CDR3s include the opening cysteine and the closing phenylalanine or tryptophan. A D gene is named only where the DNA matches it firmly. Size values are once, few and many counts, or a class for expanded clones, and some rows have none.

>once|TRBD1|TRBJ2-4|TRBV2
CASRRGTGVVNIQYF
TGTGCCAGCAGACGTGGGACAGGGGTGGTAAACATTCAGTACTTC
>NA|NA|TRBJ2-1|TRBV6-4
CASSGTGEHEQFF
TGTGCCAGCAGCGGAACGGGGGAGCATGAGCAGTTCTTC
>once|TRBD2|TRBJ2-1|TRBV5-1
CASRGLAGTYNEQFF
TGCGCCAGCAGAGGACTAGCGGGAACCTACAATGAGCAGTTCTTC
>NA|NA|TRBJ1-2|TRBV5-4
CASSLRGYGYTF
TGTGCCAGCAGCTTACGTGGATATGGCTACACCTTC
>NA|TRBD1|TRBJ2-3|TRBV27
CASSAQGAPGVDTQYF
TGTGCCAGCAGTGCCCAGGGGGCGCCGGGGGTAGATACGCAGTATTTT
>NA|TRBD2|TRBJ2-1|TRBV25-1
CASSDPRTSGEKQFF
TGTGCCAGCAGTGACCCACGGACTAGCGGGGAGAAGCAGTTCTTC
>NA|NA|TRBJ1-1|TRBV5-1
CASSPGQSGTEAFF
TGCGCCAGCAGCCCAGGACAGAGTGGCACTGAAGCTTTCTTT
>NA|NA|TRBJ2-3|TRBV4-2
CASSQPYGGSDTQYF
TGTGCCAGCAGCCAACCCTACGGAGGGTCAGATACGCAGTATTTT
>few|TRBD1|TRBJ1-1|TRBV7-3
CASSRTGVGTEAFF
TGTGCCAGCAGCCGAACAGGGGTAGGGACTGAAGCTTTCTTT
>few|NA|TRBJ1-1|TRBV6-5
CASARIPNTEAFF
TGTGCCAGCGCAAGGATTCCGAACACTGAAGCTTTCTTT
>NA|NA|TRBJ2-1|TRBV29-1
CSVGRGLNYNEQFF
TGCAGCGTTGGTCGGGGGCTAAACTACAATGAGCAGTTCTTC
>NA|NA|TRBJ2-7|TRBV2
CARGERPYEQYF
TGTGCCAGGGGGGAGCGACCCTACGAGCAGTACTTC
>NA|NA|TRBJ2-7|TRBV6-5
CASSYPGTTYEQYF
TGTGCCAGCAGTTACCCGGGGACAACCTACGAGCAGTACTTC
>NA|TRBD1|TRBJ1-4|TRBV6-4
CATQFSGTAHEKLFF
TGTGCCACCCAATTTTCCGGGACAGCCCATGAAAAACTGTTTTTT
>NA|NA|TRBJ2-7|TRBV5-1
CASSLAGNSYEQYF
TGCGCCAGCAGCTTGGCAGGGAACTCCTACGAGCAGTACTTC
>NA|TRBD1|TRBJ1-2|TRBV6-5
CASSYGTGIGYTF
TGTGCCAGCAGTTACGGGACAGGGATTGGCTACACCTTC
>once|NA|TRBJ1-4|TRBV7-8
CASSFQGTNEKLFF
TGTGCCAGCAGCTTCCAGGGGACTAATGAAAAACTGTTTTTT
>NA|NA|TRBJ2-7|TRBV5-1
CASSLASGTDYEQYF
TGCGCCAGCAGCTTGGCCAGCGGGACAGACTACGAGCAGTACTTC
>once|NA|TRBJ2-3|TRBV28
CASSLPQGPDTQYF
TGTGCCAGCAGTTTACCCCAGGGACCAGATACGCAGTATTTT
>NA|NA|TRBJ2-3|TRBV5-4
CASSRVTSTDTQYF
TGTGCCAGCAGCCGGGTTACTAGCACAGATACGCAGTATTTT
>NA|NA|TRBJ1-2|TRBV6-5
CASTQDGYGYTF
TGTGCCAGCACTCAGGACGGCTATGGCTACACCTTC
>NA|NA|TRBJ2-4|TRBV4-1
CASAPPDAKNIQYF
TGCGCCAGCGCGCCCCCTGACGCCAAAAACATTCAGTACTTC
>NA|NA|TRBJ1-3|TRBV7-8
CASSFGQRTSGNTIYF
TGTGCCAGCAGCTTCGGACAACGGACTTCTGGAAACACCATATATTTT
>NA|NA|TRBJ2-3|TRBV5-4
CASSPTLTGRDTQYF
TGTGCCAGCAGCCCAACATTGACAGGGAGGGATACGCAGTATTTT
>NA|NA|TRBJ1-2|TRBV29-1
CSVEEPLSRERGYTF
TGCAGCGTTGAAGAGCCTCTCAGCAGGGAGCGTGGCTACACCTTC
>NA|NA|TRBJ2-7|TRBV5-7
CATLGGVGISYEQYF
TGTGCCACCCTCGGGGGCGTAGGCATCTCCTACGAGCAGTACTTC
>NA|NA|TRBJ2-6|TRBV27
CASSPGRSTLSGANVLTF
TGTGCCAGCAGTCCTGGACGAAGTACCCTATCTGGGGCCAACGTCCTGACTTTC
>once|TRBD2|TRBJ2-1|TRBV7-9
CASSARLAGDYNEQFF
TGTGCCAGCAGCGCCCGATTAGCGGGGGACTACAATGAGCAGTTCTTC
>NA|TRBD2|TRBJ2-3|TRBV5-1
CASRPGGADTQYF
TGCGCCAGCAGGCCCGGGGGGGCAGATACGCAGTATTTT
>NA|TRBD1|TRBJ2-7|TRBV7-9
CASSLGTETYEQYF
TGTGCCAGCAGCCTTGGGACAGAGACCTACGAGCAGTACTTC